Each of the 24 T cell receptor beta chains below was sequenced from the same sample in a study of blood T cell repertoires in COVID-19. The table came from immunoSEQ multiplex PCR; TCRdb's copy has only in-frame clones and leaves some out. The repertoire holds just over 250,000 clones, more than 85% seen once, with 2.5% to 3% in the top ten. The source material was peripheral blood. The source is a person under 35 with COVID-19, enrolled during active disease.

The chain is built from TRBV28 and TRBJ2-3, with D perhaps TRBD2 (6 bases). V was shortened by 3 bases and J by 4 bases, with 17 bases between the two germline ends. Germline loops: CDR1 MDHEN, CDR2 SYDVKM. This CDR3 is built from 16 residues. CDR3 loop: CASSFHPGLIADTQYF. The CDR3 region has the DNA TGTGCCAGCAGTTTCCATCCGGGACTGATAGCAGATACGCAGTATTTT.

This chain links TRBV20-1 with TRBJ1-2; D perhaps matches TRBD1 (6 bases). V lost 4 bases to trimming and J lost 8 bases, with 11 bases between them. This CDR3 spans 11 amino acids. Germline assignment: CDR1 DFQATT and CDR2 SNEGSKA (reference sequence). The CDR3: CSANRVEGYTF. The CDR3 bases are TGCAGTGCTAACAGGGTTGAGGGCTACACCTTC.

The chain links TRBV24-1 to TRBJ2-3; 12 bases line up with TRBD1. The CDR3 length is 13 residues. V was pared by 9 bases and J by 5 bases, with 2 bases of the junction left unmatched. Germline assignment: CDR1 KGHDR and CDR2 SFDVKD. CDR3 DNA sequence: TGTGCCACCGGGACAGGGGGCAGAGATACGCAGTATTTT. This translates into CATGTGGRDTQYF.

CDR3 nucleotide sequence: TGTGCCAGCAGCGCCGGACAGGGGGGTAAATACGAGCAGTACTTC. Protein: CASSAGQGGKYEQYF. This chain joins TRBV9 and TRBJ2-7; 10 bases align to TRBD1. Germline V gene sequence: CDR1 SGDLS, CDR2 YYNGEE. The CDR3 is 15 residues long. The V gene end was trimmed by 3 bases and the J gene end by 4 bases; junction bases not matched to a gene: 7.

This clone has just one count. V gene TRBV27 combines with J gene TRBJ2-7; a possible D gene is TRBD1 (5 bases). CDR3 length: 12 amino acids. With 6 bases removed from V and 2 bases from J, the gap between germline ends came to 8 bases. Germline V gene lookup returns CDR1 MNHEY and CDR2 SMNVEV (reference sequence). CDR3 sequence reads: CASRSRAYEQYF. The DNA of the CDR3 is TGTGCCAGCAGGTCCAGGGCCTACGAGCAGTACTTC.

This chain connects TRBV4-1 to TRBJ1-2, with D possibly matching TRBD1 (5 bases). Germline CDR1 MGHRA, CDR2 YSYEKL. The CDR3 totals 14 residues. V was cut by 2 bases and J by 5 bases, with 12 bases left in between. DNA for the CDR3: TGCGCCAGCAGCCAATCGGGACTTAGTTATGGCTACACCTTC. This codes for CASSQSGLSYGYTF.

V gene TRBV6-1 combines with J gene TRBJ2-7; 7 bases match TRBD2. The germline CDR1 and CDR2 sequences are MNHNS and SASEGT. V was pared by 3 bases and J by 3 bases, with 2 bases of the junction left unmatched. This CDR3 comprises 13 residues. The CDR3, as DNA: TGTGCCAGCAGTGAGGGGGGGGTCTACGAGCAGTACTTC. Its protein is CASSEGGVYEQYF.

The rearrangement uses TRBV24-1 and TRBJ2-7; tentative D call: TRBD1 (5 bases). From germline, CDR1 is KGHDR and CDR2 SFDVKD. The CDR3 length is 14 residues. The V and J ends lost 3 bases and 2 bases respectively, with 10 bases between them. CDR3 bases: TGTGCCACCAGTGATACGACAGCAACCTACGAGCAGTACTTC. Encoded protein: CATSDTTATYEQYF.

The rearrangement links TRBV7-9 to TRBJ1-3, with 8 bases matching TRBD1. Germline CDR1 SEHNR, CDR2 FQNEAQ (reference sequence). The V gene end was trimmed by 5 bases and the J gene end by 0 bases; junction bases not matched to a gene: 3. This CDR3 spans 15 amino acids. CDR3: CASSKGQDSGNTIYF. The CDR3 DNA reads TGTGCCAGCAGCAAGGGACAGGACTCTGGAAACACCATATATTTT.

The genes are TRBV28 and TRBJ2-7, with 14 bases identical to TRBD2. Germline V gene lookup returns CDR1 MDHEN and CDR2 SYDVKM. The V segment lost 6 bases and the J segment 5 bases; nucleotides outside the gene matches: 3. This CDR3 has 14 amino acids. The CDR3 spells CASRGLAGVNEQYF. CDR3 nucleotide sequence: TGTGCCAGCAGGGGACTAGCGGGAGTCAACGAGCAGTACTTC. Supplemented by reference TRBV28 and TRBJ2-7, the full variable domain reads DVKVTQSSRYLVKRTGEKVFLECVQDMDHENMFWYRQDPGLGLRLIYFSYDVKMKEKGDIPEGYSVSREKKERFSLILESASTNQTSMYLCASRGLAGVNEQYFGPGTRLTVT.

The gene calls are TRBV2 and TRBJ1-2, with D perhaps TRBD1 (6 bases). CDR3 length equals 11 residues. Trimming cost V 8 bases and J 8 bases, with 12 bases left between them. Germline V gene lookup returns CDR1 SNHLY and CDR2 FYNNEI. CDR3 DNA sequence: TGTGCCAGCGAACAGGGTTGGGGCTACACCTTC. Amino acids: CASEQGWGYTF. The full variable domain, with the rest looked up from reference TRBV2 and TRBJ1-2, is EPEVTQTPSHQVTQMGQEVILRCVPISNHLYFYWYRQILGQKVEFLVSFYNNEISEKSEIFDDQFSVERPDGSNFTLKIRSTKLEDSAMYFCASEQGWGYTFGSGTRLTVV.

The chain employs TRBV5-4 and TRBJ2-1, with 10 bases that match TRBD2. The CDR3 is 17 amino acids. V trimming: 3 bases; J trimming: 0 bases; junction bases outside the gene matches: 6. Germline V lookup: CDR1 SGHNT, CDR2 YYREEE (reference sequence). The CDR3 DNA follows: TGTGCCAGCAGCTCCTCCCAGCGGGAGGGCTCCTACAATGAGCAGTTCTTC. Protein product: CASSSSQREGSYNEQFF.

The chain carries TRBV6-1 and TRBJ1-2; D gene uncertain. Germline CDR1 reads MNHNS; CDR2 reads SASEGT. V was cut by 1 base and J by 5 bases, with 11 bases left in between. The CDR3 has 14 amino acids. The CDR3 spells CASSEGAVTYGYTF. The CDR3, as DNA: TGTGCCAGCAGTGAAGGTGCCGTAACTTATGGCTACACCTTC.

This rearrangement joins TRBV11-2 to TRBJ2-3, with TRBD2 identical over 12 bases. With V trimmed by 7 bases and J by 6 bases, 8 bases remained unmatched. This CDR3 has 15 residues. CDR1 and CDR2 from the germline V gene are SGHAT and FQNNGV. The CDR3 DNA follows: TGTGCCAGCACCGAGACTAGCGGGAGAGCGGATACGCAGTATTTT. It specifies CASTETSGRADTQYF. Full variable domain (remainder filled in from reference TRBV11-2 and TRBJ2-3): EAGVAQSPRYKIIEKRQSVAFWCNPISGHATLYWYQQILGQGPKLLIQFQNNGVVDDSQLPKDRFSAERLKGVDSTLKIQPAKLEDSAVYLCASTETSGRADTQYFGPGTRLTVL.

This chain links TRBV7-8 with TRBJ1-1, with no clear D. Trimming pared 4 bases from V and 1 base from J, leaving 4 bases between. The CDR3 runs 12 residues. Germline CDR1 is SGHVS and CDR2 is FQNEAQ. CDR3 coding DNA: TGTGCCAGCAGCTCTTGGAACACTGAAGCTTTCTTT. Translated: CASSSWNTEAFF.

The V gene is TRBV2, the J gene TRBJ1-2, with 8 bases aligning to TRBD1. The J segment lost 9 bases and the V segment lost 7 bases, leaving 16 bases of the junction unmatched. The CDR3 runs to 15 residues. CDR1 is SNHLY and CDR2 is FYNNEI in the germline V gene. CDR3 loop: CASTGTGGPSGSYTF. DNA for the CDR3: TGTGCCAGCACCGGGACAGGAGGCCCCTCGGGTAGCTACACCTTC.

CDR3 coding DNA: TGTGCCAGCAGCCCTGGACAGGGAGGGAGCACCGGGGAGCTGTTTTTT. Its protein is CASSPGQGGSTGELFF. The chain combines TRBV9 with TRBJ2-2; weak D call: TRBD1 (8 bases). Germline loops: CDR1 SGDLS, CDR2 YYNGEE. The V and J ends lost 4 bases and 4 bases respectively, with 17 bases between them. The CDR3 loop spans 16 amino acids.

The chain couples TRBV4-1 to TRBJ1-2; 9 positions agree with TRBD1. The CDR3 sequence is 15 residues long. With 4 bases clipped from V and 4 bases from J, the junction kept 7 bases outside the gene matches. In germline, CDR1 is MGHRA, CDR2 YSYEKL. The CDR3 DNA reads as TGCGCCAGCAGCCGTAGTACAGGGGGCGGCTATGGCTACACCTTC. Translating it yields CASSRSTGGGYGYTF.

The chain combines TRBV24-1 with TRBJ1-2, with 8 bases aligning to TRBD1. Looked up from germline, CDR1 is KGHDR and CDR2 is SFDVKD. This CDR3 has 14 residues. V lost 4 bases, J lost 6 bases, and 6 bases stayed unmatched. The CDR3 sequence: CATSESGGADGYTF. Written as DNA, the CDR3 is TGTGCCACCAGTGAATCAGGGGGCGCGGATGGCTACACCTTC.

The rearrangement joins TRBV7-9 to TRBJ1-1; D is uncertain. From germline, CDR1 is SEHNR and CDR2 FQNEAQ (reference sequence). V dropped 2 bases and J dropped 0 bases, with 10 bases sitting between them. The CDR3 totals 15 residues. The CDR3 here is CASSLQSLLNTEAFF. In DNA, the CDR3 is TGTGCCAGCAGCTTACAATCACTATTGAACACTGAAGCTTTCTTT.

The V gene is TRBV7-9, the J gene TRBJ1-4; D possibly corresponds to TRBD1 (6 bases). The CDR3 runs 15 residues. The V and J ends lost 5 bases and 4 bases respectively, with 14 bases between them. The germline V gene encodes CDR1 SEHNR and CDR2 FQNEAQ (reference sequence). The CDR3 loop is CASSTHRDLNEKLFF. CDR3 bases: TGTGCCAGCAGCACCCACAGGGACCTTAATGAAAAACTGTTTTTT.

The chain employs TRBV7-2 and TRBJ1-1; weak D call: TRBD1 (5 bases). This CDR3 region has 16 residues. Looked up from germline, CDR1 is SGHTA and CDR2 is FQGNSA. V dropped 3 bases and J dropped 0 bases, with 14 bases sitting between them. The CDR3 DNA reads TGTGCCAGCAGCTTTGGGGGGGTGTACATGAACACTGAAGCTTTCTTT. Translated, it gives CASSFGGVYMNTEAFF.

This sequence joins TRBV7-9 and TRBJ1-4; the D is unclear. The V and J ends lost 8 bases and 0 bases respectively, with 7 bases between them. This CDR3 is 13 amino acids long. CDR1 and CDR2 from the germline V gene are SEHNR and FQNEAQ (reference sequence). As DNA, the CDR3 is TGTGCCAGCCGACTTGCAACTAATGAAAAACTGTTTTTT. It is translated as CASRLATNEKLFF.

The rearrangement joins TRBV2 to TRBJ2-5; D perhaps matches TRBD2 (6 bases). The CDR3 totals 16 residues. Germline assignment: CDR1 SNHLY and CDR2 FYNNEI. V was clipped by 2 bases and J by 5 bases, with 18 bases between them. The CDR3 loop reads CASSERVLASAETQYF. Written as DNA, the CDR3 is TGTGCCAGCAGTGAAAGGGTACTGGCTAGCGCGGAGACCCAGTACTTC.